This T cell receptor beta chain was identified in a study of blood T cell repertoires in COVID-19. In the study overall: Samples came from the United States, Italy and Spain, spanning acute and convalescent COVID-19. From T cells, B-cell-depleted T cells, or PBMCs came the material, which was cDNA or gDNA.

Participant reports of clinical history set cohort assignment. Germline V CDR1 and CDR2: SGHRS, YFSETQ. The V end was cut by 5 bases, the J end by 5 bases, with 23 bases between. The CDR3 is 16 residues long. Produced via immunoSEQ multiplex PCR; TCRdb's table is partial and in-frame only. This table holds a few hundred thousand clones, about 92% found once. This clonotype was obtained from a woman aged 25-40 years who had recovered from COVID-19. This chain links TRBV5-1 with TRBJ2-7, with a weak D call TRBD1 (6 bases). Material: PBMCs or T cells enriched from blood (not recorded which). DNA for the CDR3: TGCGCCAGCAGTCGATCCGCCCGGGACATTAACCACGAGCAGTACTTC. Its translation: CASSRSARDINHEQYF. The variable domain in full, completed from reference TRBV5-1 and TRBJ2-7, reads KAGVTQTPRYLIKTRGQQVTLSCSPISGHRSVSWYQQTPGQGLQFLFEYFSETQRNKGNFPGRFSGRQFSNSRSEMNVSTLELGDSALYLCASSRSARDINHEQYFGPGTRLTVT.